The rows below give T cell receptor beta chains drawn from one sample of a study of blood T cell repertoires in COVID-19. Measured with immunoSEQ multiplex PCR; TCRdb has only the in-frame clones, and not every one. The data contain some 240,000 clones, around 80% of them singletons. The sequenced sample was peripheral blood. All receptors derive from a human donor in a cohort sampled during active COVID-19. Both conserved end residues are part of each CDR3. The D gene is left open where the match is weak. Not every row has a clone size; where given, it reads once, few, many or a size class.

V,J,size,D,DNA,CDR3
TRBV19,TRBJ1-4,-,TRBD1,TGTGCCAGTAGTGTACAGGGGGGCGAGGAAAAACTGTTTTTT,CASSVQGGEEKLFF
TRBV19,TRBJ2-2,-,-,TGTGCCAGTAGCCGAACAGGGAAGAACACCGGGGAGCTGTTTTTT,CASSRTGKNTGELFF
TRBV27,TRBJ1-3,-,-,TGTGCCAGCCATCAGGGCAGCCCCGAGTCAGGAAACACCATATATTTT,CASHQGSPESGNTIYF
TRBV7-2,TRBJ2-5,-,TRBD2,TGTGCCAGCAGCTTAGGACTAGCGGGAGAGACCCAGTACTTC,CASSLGLAGETQYF
TRBV2,TRBJ1-2,-,-,TGTGCCAGCCTTGTCGGGCAGGGCTCCTATGGCTACACCTTC,CASLVGQGSYGYTF
TRBV11-3,TRBJ1-5,-,TRBD1,TGTGCCAGCAGCCCCACGGACAGGTCCCGTTGTCAGCCCCAGCATTTT,CASSPTDRSRCQPQHF
TRBV24-1,TRBJ2-7,once,TRBD2,TGTGCCACCAGTGATACCTCGGGGAGGGGAGCCTACGAGCAGTACTTC,CATSDTSGRGAYEQYF
TRBV6-5,TRBJ2-7,-,TRBD1,TGTGCCAGCAGTTCGACAGGGATGTACGAGCAGTACTTC,CASSSTGMYEQYF
TRBV29-1,TRBJ2-7,few,TRBD1,TGCAGCGTCCTCAAGTTACAGGGGGTTTCCTACGAGCAGTACTTC,CSVLKLQGVSYEQYF
TRBV5-1,TRBJ2-4,once,TRBD2,TGCGCCAGCAGCTTACTAGCGGGAGCTAAAAACATTCAGTACTTC,CASSLLAGAKNIQYF
TRBV9,TRBJ2-3,-,TRBD2,TGTGCCAGCAGCGTCGTTCCGGGAGGGCCGGGGGACGGTGATACGCAGTATTTT,CASSVVPGGPGDGDTQYF
TRBV20-1,TRBJ2-1,-,-,TGCAGTGAGGGGGCCTACAATGAGCAGTTCTTC,CSEGAYNEQFF
TRBV11-3,TRBJ2-1,once,-,TGTGCCAGCAGCTTAGATCCTAGTCACAATGAGCAGTTCTTC,CASSLDPSHNEQFF
TRBV14,TRBJ2-5,-,-,TGTGCCAGCAGCCAAGAGCGCGGTAGGAGAGCAGAGACCCAGTACTTC,CASSQERGRRAETQYF
TRBV19,TRBJ2-3,-,-,TGTGCCAGTAGTATTCAGGCTAGCACAGATACGCAGTATTTT,CASSIQASTDTQYF
TRBV3-1/TRBV3-2,TRBJ1-3,few,TRBD1,TGTGCCAGCAGCCAAGAGTGGGGACAGCGCCTTCCCACCTCTGGAAACACCATATATTTT,CASSQEWGQRLPTSGNTIYF
TRBV4-1,TRBJ1-5,-,TRBD1,TGCGCCAGCAGCCCTCCAGGACAGGCAGCTCAGCCCCAGCATTTT,CASSPPGQAAQPQHF
TRBV5-1,TRBJ1-1,-,TRBD1,TGCGCCAGCGGGAGACAGGGCCAAGACACTGAAGCTTTCTTT,CASGRQGQDTEAFF
TRBV6-5,TRBJ2-5,-,-,TGTGCCAGCAGACCCACGGTCGTAGAGACCCAGTACTTC,CASRPTVVETQYF
TRBV28,TRBJ1-2,-,TRBD1,TGTGCCAGCAGTCTCACTGCGACAGGGTATGGCTACACCTTC,CASSLTATGYGYTF
TRBV6-5,TRBJ1-5,-,-,TGTGCCAGCAGACACCCATCGACACAGCCCCAGCATTTT,CASRHPSTQPQHF
TRBV4-1,TRBJ2-2,-,-,TGCGCCAGCAGCCTCAGGGAGAACACCGGGGAGCTGTTTTTT,CASSLRENTGELFF
TRBV3-1/TRBV3-2,TRBJ1-4,-,-,TGTGCCAGCAGCCATTACAGACGTAATGAAAAACTGTTTTTT,CASSHYRRNEKLFF
TRBV5-5,TRBJ1-2,-,-,TGTGCCAGCAGCGCGGGAGGGCCCGGGGCCGCGGGGGGCTACACCTTC,CASSAGGPGAAGGYTF
TRBV2,TRBJ2-2,-,TRBD2,TGTGCCAGCGGGGCTCTAGCGGGAGGCGGGGAGCTGTTTTTT,CASGALAGGGELFF
TRBV19,TRBJ1-2,-,-,TGTGCCAGTACCGAACAGGACCACTATGGCTACACCTTC,CASTEQDHYGYTF
TRBV30,TRBJ1-2,-,-,TGTGCCATCGGGGGGAACTATGGCTACACCTTC,CAIGGNYGYTF
TRBV18,TRBJ2-5,-,-,TGTGCCAGCTCACCATTTAGCGGCCAAGAGACCCAGTACTTC,CASSPFSGQETQYF
TRBV6-5,TRBJ2-7,-,TRBD1,TGTGCCACAGGTCCCATCGGGACAGGGGGTATGGGATACTTC,CATGPIGTGGMGYF
TRBV2,TRBJ1-5,-,-,TGTGCCAGCAGTGACATTAATCAGCCCCAGCATTTT,CASSDINQPQHF
TRBV6-5,TRBJ2-1,-,TRBD1,TGTGCCAGCAGTTACGGGGACAGGCCTGGGAATGAGCAGTTCTTC,CASSYGDRPGNEQFF
TRBV9,TRBJ2-5,-,TRBD1,TGTGCCAGCAGCCCGAGGGGCGGGGGAACAGGGGGCGCGAAGACCCAGTACTTC,CASSPRGGGTGGAKTQYF
TRBV7-2,TRBJ1-1,-,-,TGTGCCAGCAGCCCAGGACAAGTGAACACTGAAGCTTTCTTT,CASSPGQVNTEAFF
TRBV28,TRBJ1-2,-,-,TGTGCCAGCAGTCTGTTAGGAGTCTATGGCTACACCTTC,CASSLLGVYGYTF
TRBV28,TRBJ2-3,-,TRBD2,TGTGGAGTAGCGGGAGGGCCGGCAGATACGCAGTATTTT,CGVAGGPADTQYF
TRBV7-9,TRBJ1-5,few,TRBD1,TGTGCCAGCAGCACCCAAGGGGGCCGCCAGCATTTT,CASSTQGGRQHF
TRBV7-2,TRBJ2-1,few,TRBD1,TGTGCCAGCAGCCCCTCCGGGACAGATAATGAGCAGTTCTTC,CASSPSGTDNEQFF
TRBV4-1,TRBJ2-1,few,TRBD1,TGCGCCAGCAGCCCCTTTCCGGGACAGGAATTTTACAATGAGCAGTTCTTC,CASSPFPGQEFYNEQFF
TRBV28,TRBJ1-2,few,-,TGTGCCAGCCGCTTGGGGGCCCGGGGCTACACCTTC,CASRLGARGYTF
TRBV4-3,TRBJ2-7,-,-,TGCGCCAGCAGCCAAGATTGGGGGTCAGGGGCCTACGAGCAGTACTTC,CASSQDWGSGAYEQYF
TRBV7-9,TRBJ2-1,few,TRBD2,TGTGCCAGCATCCGACTAGCGGGGTTGAATGAGCAGTTCTTC,CASIRLAGLNEQFF
TRBV3-1/TRBV3-2,TRBJ1-1,-,-,TGTGCCAGCAGCCAAGTGAGCTCCCTAACCTTT,CASSQVSSLTF
TRBV20-1,TRBJ1-2,-,-,TGCAGTGCTGTAGGGGAATATGGCTACACCTTC,CSAVGEYGYTF
TRBV24-1,TRBJ2-1,-,-,TGTGCCACCAGTGATTTTCAGGGGGGTGAGCAGTTCTTC,CATSDFQGGEQFF
TRBV19,TRBJ1-5,-,-,TGTGCCAGTAGCGAGCCGTGGCAGCCCCAGCATTTT,CASSEPWQPQHF
TRBV28,TRBJ1-6,few,TRBD1,TGTGCCAGCAGTTTGATCCGGAGACAGGGGACTAATTCACCCCTCCACTTT,CASSLIRRQGTNSPLHF
TRBV5-1,TRBJ2-7,-,TRBD1,TGCGCCAGCAGCTTGAGGGACAGGGGTCTGGACGAGCAGTACTTC,CASSLRDRGLDEQYF
TRBV7-2,TRBJ1-1,-,-,TGTGCCAGCAGCTTAAGTTCGGGGACAACATACACTGAAGCTTTCTTT,CASSLSSGTTYTEAFF
TRBV9,TRBJ2-3,-,-,TGTGCCAGCAGCGTAGCAACAGGGTTGCGCACAGATACGCAGTATTTT,CASSVATGLRTDTQYF